The 18 T cell receptor beta chains given below trace back to one sample, sequenced in a study of control samples from healthy donors and cancer patients. Libraries were prepared by immunoSEQ multiplex PCR; TCRdb keeps only in-frame clonotypes and omits some of them. The sample carries more than 95,000 clones, 85% to 95% recorded once. The material sequenced was PBMCs. The receptors derive from a man older than 75 with head and neck cancer.

The V gene is TRBV2, the J gene TRBJ2-5, with D hard to call. This CDR3 contains 13 residues. Germline CDR1 SNHLY, CDR2 FYNNEI. Trimming took off 7 bases at V and 0 bases at J, with 9 bases between the two ends. CDR3 sequence reads: CASKMQYQETQYF. Here the CDR3 DNA reads TGTGCCAGCAAGATGCAGTACCAAGAGACCCAGTACTTC.

The V gene is TRBV7-9, the J gene TRBJ1-3; TRBD1 might be the D (5 bases). The CDR3 covers 16 residues. Germline V gene lookup returns CDR1 SEHNR and CDR2 FQNEAQ (reference sequence). V lost 0 bases, J lost 3 bases, and 12 bases lay in between. In DNA form, the CDR3 reads TGTGCCAGCAGCTTAGCGAGCAGGGACGGTGGAAACACCATATATTTT. Protein: CASSLASRDGGNTIYF.

The rearrangement uses TRBV5-4 and TRBJ1-3, with D uncertain. The CDR3 has 13 amino acids. Trimming shortened V by 3 bases and J by 4 bases, and 8 bases separated the two germline ends. Germline V gives CDR1 SGHNT, CDR2 YYREEE (reference sequence). The CDR3 sequence is CASSSSAGNTIYF. Here the CDR3 DNA reads TGTGCCAGCAGCTCCTCGGCCGGAAACACCATATATTTT. The whole variable domain, filled in from reference TRBV5-4 and TRBJ1-3, reads ETGVTQSPTHLIKTRGQQVTLRCSSQSGHNTVSWYQQALGQGPQFIFQYYREEENGRGNFPPRFSGLQFPNYSSELNVNALELDDSALYLCASSSSAGNTIYFGEGSWLTVV.

The V call is TRBV5-5, the J call TRBJ1-2; D call uncertain. Trimming took off 4 bases at V and 1 base at J, with 8 bases between the two ends. Germline CDR1 SGHKS, CDR2 YYEKEE (reference sequence). The CDR3 is 13 residues long. The CDR3 DNA reads TGTGCCAGCAGCCAAGACCGTAACTATGGCTACACCTTC. Translated, it gives CASSQDRNYGYTF. Drawing the rest from reference TRBV5-5 and TRBJ1-2, the complete variable domain is DAGVTQSPTHLIKTRGQQVTLRCSPISGHKSVSWYQQVLGQGPQFIFQYYEKEERGRGNFPDRFSARQFPNYSSELNVNALLLGDSALYLCASSQDRNYGYTFGSGTRLTVV.

The V and J genes are TRBV3-1 (or the pseudogene TRBV3-2) and TRBJ1-2; D possibly corresponds to TRBD1 (6 bases). Germline V gene sequence: CDR1 LGHDT, CDR2 YNNKEL (reference sequence). This CDR3 contains 16 residues. Trimming removed 5 bases from V and 5 bases from J, with 21 bases in between. This CDR3 is CASSKRSGALGYGYTF. Here the CDR3 DNA reads TGTGCCAGCAGCAAGAGGTCGGGGGCGCTGGGGTATGGCTACACCTTC.

V and J are TRBV19 and TRBJ1-6; a possible D gene is TRBD1 (6 bases). Deletions cut 5 bases from V and 8 bases from J, with 13 bases between. The V gene's germline CDR1 is LNHDA and CDR2 SQIVND (reference sequence). The CDR3 contains 14 residues. CDR3 in DNA: TGTGCCAGTAGTGGACCCCGGGGGCATTCACCCCTCCACTTT. Protein product: CASSGPRGHSPLHF.

With respect to this clone: One junction end disagrees with the germline gene, perhaps due to a read error. This chain uses TRBV11-2 with TRBJ2-1; D is ambiguous. CDR3 length: 12 residues. Germline V gives CDR1 SGHAT, CDR2 FQNNGV. The CDR3 sequence is CASRLDQVVEFF. In DNA, the CDR3 is TGTGCCAGCAGATTAGACCAGGTTGTGGAGTTCTTC.

A few counts support this clone. The chain is built from TRBV5-1 and TRBJ2-7; D is unresolved. Trimming pared 4 bases from V and 3 bases from J, leaving 14 bases between. CDR3 length: 14 amino acids. Germline CDR1 and CDR2: SGHRS and YFSETQ. CDR3 protein: CASSLVSVSYEQYF. CDR3 coding DNA: TGCGCCAGCAGCCTTGTTTCGGTCAGCTACGAGCAGTACTTC. The full variable domain, with the rest looked up from reference TRBV5-1 and TRBJ2-7, is KAGVTQTPRYLIKTRGQQVTLSCSPISGHRSVSWYQQTPGQGLQFLFEYFSETQRNKGNFPGRFSGRQFSNSRSEMNVSTLELGDSALYLCASSLVSVSYEQYFGPGTRLTVT.

This chain connects TRBV6-6 to TRBJ1-5; TRBD1 agrees at 9 bases. Germline CDR1 is MNHNY and CDR2 is SVGAGI (reference sequence). CDR3 length: 16 amino acids. V lost 2 bases to trimming and J lost 6 bases; unmatched junction nucleotides: 8. As DNA, the CDR3 is TGTGCCAGCAGTTACACAACAACAGGGGGCTCTCAGCCCCAGCATTTT. This sequence encodes CASSYTTTGGSQPQHF.

The V and J genes are TRBV3-1 (or the pseudogene TRBV3-2) and TRBJ1-4; D unclear. V was pared by 4 bases and J by 3 bases, with 12 bases between. The CDR3 is made up of 15 amino acids. Germline assignment: CDR1 LGHDT and CDR2 YNNKEL (reference sequence). The CDR3 DNA sequence: TGTGCCAGCAGCCTTATCCCCGAAGCTAATGAAAAACTGTTTTTT. As protein: CASSLIPEANEKLFF.

V is TRBV6-5 and J is TRBJ1-2; TRBD1 agrees at 11 bases. V gave up 6 bases and J gave up 4 bases; unmatched junction bases: 7. The CDR3 contains 15 residues. CDR1 is MNHEY, CDR2 SVGAGI, per germline. CDR3 amino acids: CASSLLGTGGYGYTF. In nucleotides, the CDR3 is TGTGCCAGCAGCCTACTAGGGACAGGGGGCTATGGCTACACCTTC.

This clone is a singleton in its sample. The V call is TRBV2, the J call TRBJ1-5; maybe TRBD1 (6 bases). The length of the CDR3 is 13 residues. Per the germline V gene, CDR1 is SNHLY and CDR2 is FYNNEI. V lost 8 bases, J lost 5 bases, and 13 bases lay in between. This CDR3 is CASGSQGYQPQHF. The CDR3, as DNA: TGTGCCAGCGGTAGTCAGGGGTATCAGCCCCAGCATTTT.

The gene calls are TRBV14 and TRBJ2-7; maybe TRBD2 (6 bases). This CDR3 comprises 14 residues. Deletions cut 0 bases from V and 2 bases from J, with 8 bases between. The germline V gene has CDR1 SGHDN and CDR2 FVKESK. CDR3 residues: CASSQDWRAYEQYF. The CDR3 coding sequence is TGTGCCAGCAGCCAAGACTGGAGGGCCTACGAGCAGTACTTC.

The rearrangement joins TRBV3-1 (or the pseudogene TRBV3-2) to TRBJ1-2; D is unresolved. Germline V lookup: CDR1 LGHDT, CDR2 YNNKEL (reference sequence). The CDR3 is 13 residues long. The germline V and J ends were trimmed by 6 bases and 3 bases, with 11 bases remaining between them. The CDR3 sequence is CASRSRLHYGYTF. CDR3 nucleotide sequence: TGTGCCAGCAGATCCAGGTTGCACTATGGCTACACCTTC.

The V and J genes are TRBV6-5 and TRBJ2-2; 7 bases agree with TRBD2. Germline lookup yields CDR1 MNHEY and CDR2 SVGAGI. The CDR3 has 13 amino acids. CDR3 bases: TGTACCGCTGGCGGGAGAAATGCCGGGGAGCTGTTTTTT. Its translation is CTAGGRNAGELFF.

The V call is TRBV5-1, the J call TRBJ1-2; TRBD1 is a possible D gene (5 bases). Trimming removed 0 bases at V and 8 bases at J, with 14 bases between. The CDR3 spans 14 residues. Germline loops: CDR1 SGHRS, CDR2 YFSETQ. CDR3 coding DNA: TGCGCCAGCAGCTTGGAGGACACCCGAACCGGCTACACCTTC. Protein sequence: CASSLEDTRTGYTF. Using reference TRBV5-1 and TRBJ1-2 for the parts outside the CDR3, the full variable domain is KAGVTQTPRYLIKTRGQQVTLSCSPISGHRSVSWYQQTPGQGLQFLFEYFSETQRNKGNFPGRFSGRQFSNSRSEMNVSTLELGDSALYLCASSLEDTRTGYTFGSGTRLTVV.

The J gene is TRBJ2-5, the V gene TRBV2; 8 bases line up with TRBD2. Trimming took 3 bases from V and 4 from J; bases not matched to a gene: 4. The CDR3 contains 14 residues. CDR1 is SNHLY and CDR2 is FYNNEI in the germline V gene. Here the CDR3 DNA reads TGTGCCAGCAGTGACATCCGGGGGGGAGAGACCCAGTACTTC. It yields the protein CASSDIRGGETQYF.

This rearrangement joins TRBV6-2 or TRBV6-3 to TRBJ2-7; D gene unclear. V was shortened by 2 bases and J by 0 bases, with 11 bases between the two germline ends. Germline V lookup: CDR1 MNHEY, CDR2 SVGEGT. The CDR3 extends over 15 amino acids. The CDR3 reads CASSYPTYSSYEQYF. The CDR3 coding sequence is TGTGCCAGCAGTTACCCGACCTATAGCTCCTACGAGCAGTACTTC.